This T cell receptor (beta chain) was captured by sequencing in a study of OX40 agonist ivuxolimab in advanced cancers. The overall study: Eligibility admitted prior anti-PD-1, anti-PD-L1 or anti-CTLA-4 therapy; approximately 40% had some.

Patients who had autoimmune disease history or got systemic immunosuppression were left out. Sequencing used immunoSEQ multiplex PCR; TCRdb keeps in-frame clones, though not all of them. The table lists around 75,000 clones, roughly 90% of them singletons. This receptor was identified in an adult with an advanced solid tumor such as melanoma, head and neck, liver or kidney cancer. The specimen was CD4+ or CD8+ T cells sorted from blood, collected in a trial of the OX40 agonist ivuxolimab.

CDR3 amino acids: CASRPGTALNEQFF. Here the CDR3 DNA reads TGCGCCAGTAGACCCGGGACCGCCCTCAATGAGCAGTTCTTC. The chain uses TRBV5-1 and TRBJ2-1, with D tentatively TRBD1 or TRBD2 (5 bases each). V lost 8 bases and J lost 6, with 18 bases in between. The CDR3 runs 14 residues. Looked up from germline, CDR1 is SGHRS and CDR2 is YFSETQ.